These 32 T cell receptor beta chains share one sample of origin, sequenced in a study of blood T cells in healthy people across ages. It was with a sample-barcoded 5' primer and a J-beta primer mix that a second PCR of about 6 to 11 cycles was run. TCRdb redid the calling of the 5' RACE reads with MiXCR, one entry per CDR3 protein. Found here are hundreds of thousands of distinct CDR3 sequences, 20% to 25% of them singletons; the top ten hold 9% to 9.5%. These same data were also listed under a study on T cells of mothers and their children.

Source material: blood. These receptors all come from a boy aged 5-17 years in good health.

In this sample, this clonotype turned up a few times. The chain has TRBV12-3 or TRBV12-4 and TRBJ2-5; 10 positions agree with TRBD1. Trimming removed 6 bases from V and 5 bases from J; junction bases left unmatched: 9. The length of the CDR3 is 15 residues. DNA of the CDR3: TGTGCCAGCAGACTCCGGGACAGGGGTTGGGAGACCCAGTACTTC. It specifies CASRLRDRGWETQYF.

Comments on this clonotype: At one of its ends the junction is not consistent with the germline gene, which may arise from a read error. The V gene is TRBV19, the J gene TRBJ2-1; D gene unclear. The CDR3 consists of 17 residues. Germline V gene data show CDR1 as LNHDA and CDR2 as SQIVND (reference sequence). Here the CDR3 reads CVSSPPGDLPGYNEQFF. The CDR3 DNA is TGTGTCAGTAGTCCTCCTGGGGATCTACCGGGCTACAATGAGCAGTTCTTC.

The table lists this clonotype with a few counts. This chain links TRBV20-1 with TRBJ1-2; TRBD1 matches at 7 bases. The CDR3 totals 15 residues. J was trimmed by 0 bases and V by 5 bases; bases with no gene match: 9. CDR1 and CDR2 from the germline V gene are DFQATT and SNEGSKA (reference sequence). The CDR3, as DNA: TGCAGTGCTGCGGGGGACAGACGATCTAACTATGGCTACACCTTC. Encoded protein: CSAAGDRRSNYGYTF.

There are many counts of this clonotype. The chain employs TRBV7-2 and TRBJ1-4, with 10 positions matching TRBD1. The CDR3 sequence is 15 residues long. Unmatched junction bases numbered 8, after V lost 5 bases and J lost 8 bases. CDR1 and CDR2 from the germline V gene are SGHTA and FQGNSA. CDR3 region: CASSPRTGGSEKLFF. The CDR3 coding sequence is TGTGCCAGCAGCCCGCGGACAGGGGGGAGCGAAAAACTGTTTTTT.

This sequence joins TRBV4-2 and TRBJ1-2; a weak D match, TRBD1 (5 bases). Germline V CDR1 and CDR2: LGHNA, YNFKEQ. The CDR3 is 16 residues long. The V end lost 2 bases, the J end lost 5 bases, and 18 bases lay between the germline ends. CDR3 region: CASSQPGQDTRYGYTF. The CDR3 DNA reads TGTGCCAGCAGCCAACCCGGACAAGATACGCGATATGGCTACACCTTC.

This chain connects TRBV9 to TRBJ2-6, with D perhaps matching TRBD1 or TRBD2 (5 bases each). V lost 0 bases, J lost 1 base, and 14 bases lay in between. The CDR3 length is 18 residues. Germline V lookup: CDR1 SGDLS, CDR2 YYNGEE. The CDR3, as DNA: TGTGCCAGCAGCGTAGATTTGAGAGGGGTGTCTGGGGCCAACGTCCTGACTTTC. This sequence encodes CASSVDLRGVSGANVLTF. The complete variable domain, with remaining parts taken from reference TRBV9 and TRBJ2-6, reads DSGVTQTPKHLITATGQRVTLRCSPRSGDLSVYWYQQSLDQGLQFLIQYYNGEERAKGNILERFSAQQFPDLHSELNLSSLELGDSALYFCASSVDLRGVSGANVLTFGAGSRLTVL.

This clonotype appeared many times. The rearrangement uses TRBV7-3 and TRBJ2-5; 10 nucleotides agree with TRBD1. The V and J ends lost 4 bases and 4 bases, in that order; junction bases with no gene match: 0. Germline V gene sequence: CDR1 SGHTA, CDR2 FQGTGA. This CDR3 has 13 residues. The CDR3 DNA reads as TGTGCCAGCAGCTGGGACAGGGGAGAGACCCAGTACTTC. It is translated as CASSWDRGETQYF. The full variable domain, its missing parts supplied by reference TRBV7-3 and TRBJ2-5, is GAGVSQTPSNKVTEKGKYVELRCDPISGHTALYWYRQSLGQGPEFLIYFQGTGAADDSGLPNDRFFAVRPEGSVSTLKIQRTERGDSAVYLCASSWDRGETQYFGPGTRLLVL.

This chain joins TRBV29-1 and TRBJ1-2, with D perhaps matching TRBD1 (5 bases). CDR3 length equals 12 residues. Germline CDR1 SQVTM, CDR2 ANQGSEA. V lost 3 bases, J lost 7 bases, and 12 bases lay in between. CDR3 sequence (DNA): TGCAGCGTTGATGGGGGACCAGTTGGCTACACCTTC. Its translation: CSVDGGPVGYTF.

A few counts support this clonotype. The gene calls are TRBV7-2 and TRBJ2-7; TRBD1 matches 9 bases. V shed 6 bases, J shed 7 bases, and the junction held 7 bases outside the gene matches. Looked up from germline, CDR1 is SGHTA and CDR2 is FQGNSA. CDR3 length: 13 residues. CDR3 sequence (DNA): TGTGCCAGCAGTGCACAGGGGGCGGGGGAGCAGTACTTC. It is translated as CASSAQGAGEQYF.

This clonotype has a handful of counts. The rearrangement uses TRBV20-1 and TRBJ2-4; 10 positions match TRBD2. The CDR3 totals 17 residues. Germline V lookup: CDR1 DFQATT, CDR2 SNEGSKA (reference sequence). Trimming took 5 bases from V and 3 from J; bases not matched to a gene: 13. The DNA of the CDR3 is TGCAGTGCTGGGGGAGGAGGAGCGGGAGGGGACAAAAACATTCAGTACTTC. Its translation: CSAGGGGAGGDKNIQYF.

The chain carries TRBV7-2 and TRBJ2-7; possible D gene TRBD2, 6 bases. Trimming removed 5 bases at V and 1 base at J, with 15 bases between. This CDR3 comprises 15 residues. Germline V gene lookup returns CDR1 SGHTA and CDR2 FQGNSA. The chain's CDR3 is CASSPWDFTSYEQYF. CDR3 bases: TGTGCCAGCAGCCCCTGGGACTTTACTTCCTACGAGCAGTACTTC.

V usage is TRBV29-1 and J usage is TRBJ2-1, with D maybe TRBD2 (5 bases). CDR1 is SQVTM, CDR2 ANQGSEA, per germline. The CDR3 has 11 amino acids. The V end lost 4 bases, the J end lost 9 bases, and 10 bases lay between the germline ends. Here the CDR3 reads CSVVERGEQFF. In DNA form, the CDR3 reads TGCAGCGTTGTAGAACGGGGTGAGCAGTTCTTC.

Concerning this clonotype itself: The junction does not match germline at one end; this may be a read error. The chain is built from TRBV27 and TRBJ2-4; 8 bases align to TRBD1. From germline, CDR1 is MNHEY and CDR2 SMNVEV (reference sequence). The length of the CDR3 is 16 residues. CDR3 amino acids: CVSSLEQGVGKNIQYF. CDR3 bases: TGTGTCAGCAGTTTAGAACAGGGGGTAGGCAAAAACATTCAGTACTTC.

The genes are TRBV5-1 and TRBJ2-1; D gene uncertain. Deletions cut 4 bases from V and 2 bases from J, with 19 bases between. In germline, CDR1 is SGHRS, CDR2 YFSETQ. The CDR3 length is 17 residues. The CDR3 sequence: CASSPLNVLSAYNEQFF. CDR3 DNA: TGCGCCAGCAGCCCTCTAAATGTCCTTAGTGCCTACAATGAGCAGTTCTTC.

The CDR3 protein is CATSDQGTGLLGFQFF. CDR3 in DNA: TGTGCCACCAGTGATCAAGGGACAGGACTGCTGGGCTTCCAGTTCTTC. V is TRBV24-1 and J is TRBJ2-1; 8 bases align to TRBD1. This CDR3 has 16 amino acids. Germline CDR1 and CDR2: KGHDR and SFDVKD. The V segment lost 3 bases and the J segment 13 bases; nucleotides outside the gene matches: 16.

CDR3 DNA: TGTGCCAGCAGTTTTGGGGTGGGAGCAACTAATGAAAAACTGTTTTTT. This encodes CASSFGVGATNEKLFF. The V call is TRBV7-4, the J call TRBJ1-4; D is uncertain. The CDR3 consists of 16 residues. Germline V gives CDR1 SGHVT, CDR2 SQSDAQ. V was cut by 6 bases and J by 0 bases, with 14 bases left in between.

This clonotype showed up just a few times. The chain has TRBV3-1 and TRBJ2-4; 9 bases match TRBD2. The J segment lost 6 bases and the V segment lost 0 bases, leaving 0 bases of the junction unmatched. CDR1 is LGHDT and CDR2 is YNNKEL in the germline V gene (reference sequence). The CDR3 sequence is 14 residues long. In nucleotides, the CDR3 is TGTGCCAGCAGCCAAGATAGCGGGGGAAACATTCAGTACTTC. It yields the protein CASSQDSGGNIQYF. Looking up the rest from reference TRBV3-1 and TRBJ2-4 gives the full variable domain: DTAVSQTPKYLVTQMGNDKSIKCEQNLGHDTMYWYKQDSKKFLKIMFSYNNKELIINETVPNRFSPKSPDKAHLNLHINSLELGDSAVYFCASSQDSGGNIQYFGAGTRLSVL.

This clonotype showed up just a few times. The chain joins TRBV7-6 to TRBJ2-2; the D gene is possibly TRBD1 (6 bases). This CDR3 is built from 13 residues. Germline V gene sequence: CDR1 SGHVS, CDR2 FNYEAQ. The V gene lost 6 bases and the J gene lost 9 bases, with 14 bases spanning the gap. This CDR3 is CASRGAALRELFF. CDR3 bases: TGTGCCAGCAGGGGGGCTGCCCTTAGGGAGCTGTTTTTT.

This rearrangement joins TRBV10-3 to TRBJ2-6; D is perhaps TRBD1 (6 bases). The germline CDR1 and CDR2 sequences are ENHRY and SYGVKD. The CDR3 is 14 residues long. V was pared by 8 bases and J by 1 base, with 9 bases between. The CDR3 reads CAIGTGSGANVLTF. The DNA of the CDR3 is TGTGCCATCGGCACAGGGTCTGGGGCCAACGTCCTGACTTTC.

This CDR3 is CASSVTGTIWEQYF. For the CDR3, the DNA is TGTGCCAGCAGCGTAACCGGGACCATCTGGGAGCAGTACTTC. This chain joins TRBV28 and TRBJ2-7, with D perhaps matching TRBD1 or TRBD2 (5 bases each). The V gene's germline CDR1 is MDHEN and CDR2 SYDVKM. CDR3 size: 14 residues. V was clipped by 6 bases and J by 7 bases, with 19 bases between them.

This clonotype was picked up a small number of times. The chain employs TRBV5-6 and TRBJ1-3; D not certain. V was shortened by 6 bases and J by 0 bases, with 19 bases between the two germline ends. CDR1 and CDR2 from the germline V gene are SGHDT and YYEEEE. This CDR3 contains 17 residues. CDR3 coding DNA: TGTGCCAGCAATATCCGACGAGGACCCCACTCTGGAAACACCATATATTTT. Translation: CASNIRRGPHSGNTIYF.

This clonotype came up a few times. The chain uses TRBV3-1 and TRBJ2-5; TRBD2 agrees at 14 bases. The CDR3 runs 20 residues. V shed 2 bases, J shed 5 bases, and the junction held 16 bases outside the gene matches. CDR1 and CDR2 from the germline V gene are LGHDT and YNNKEL (reference sequence). CDR3 nucleotides: TGTGCCAGCAGCCAACTCTTCTCGGGACTAGCGGGAGACAGCCCGGAGACCCAGTACTTC. Residues: CASSQLFSGLAGDSPETQYF.

In this sample, this clonotype turned up a few times. The chain couples TRBV20-1 to TRBJ1-4; TRBD1 is a possible D gene (6 bases). V lost 0 bases and J lost 7, with 18 bases in between. The CDR3 is made up of 16 amino acids. Germline V gene lookup returns CDR1 DFQATT and CDR2 SNEGSKA (reference sequence). The CDR3 loop reads CSARDRGGKMAEKLFF. DNA of the CDR3: TGCAGTGCTAGAGATCGAGGGGGGAAGATGGCTGAAAAACTGTTTTTT.

V gene TRBV10-2 combines with J gene TRBJ1-1; the D is unclear. V was trimmed by 2 bases and J by 0 bases, leaving 7 bases between them. This CDR3 comprises 14 residues. The germline V gene has CDR1 WSHSY and CDR2 SAAADI. In nucleotides, the CDR3 is TGCGCCAGCAGTGAGACAGATCTGAACACTGAAGCTTTCTTT. It is translated as CASSETDLNTEAFF.

The chain has TRBV4-2 and TRBJ2-4, with D unresolved. CDR1 is LGHNA and CDR2 is YNFKEQ in the germline V gene. This CDR3 contains 14 residues. The V gene lost 0 bases and the J gene lost 6 bases, with 9 bases spanning the gap. CDR3 loop: CASSQDAETNIQYF. The CDR3 coding sequence is TGTGCCAGCAGCCAAGATGCAGAGACAAACATTCAGTACTTC.

The CDR3 DNA reads TGTGCCAGCAGCCGAGACAAGTCCTACGAGCAGTACTTC. It encodes CASSRDKSYEQYF. This sequence joins TRBV12-3 or TRBV12-4 and TRBJ2-7; unclear D gene. The V and J ends lost 6 bases and 1 base respectively, with 10 bases between them. This CDR3 contains 13 residues.

This clonotype was picked up many times. The junction differs from germline at one of its ends, possibly a read error. The chain recombines TRBV5-1 with TRBJ2-5, with 9 bases that match TRBD1. Germline loops: CDR1 SGHRS, CDR2 YFSETQ. The CDR3 contains 14 residues. The CDR3 bases are TGCGCCAGCAGTACCGGGACAGGGCCCTCTCATCGGCACTTC. Its translation is CASSTGTGPSHRHF.

This clonotype has a handful of counts. The chain joins TRBV29-1 to TRBJ2-3; D ambiguous. Trimming pared 4 bases from V and 10 bases from J, leaving 9 bases between. CDR1 and CDR2 (germline): SQVTM, ANQGSEA. This CDR3 comprises 10 residues. The CDR3 nucleotides read TGCAGCGTTGCCTCAGGTCCGCAGTATTTT. This sequence encodes CSVASGPQYF.

This clonotype was seen only a few times. This rearrangement joins TRBV4-1 to TRBJ2-2; D might be TRBD1 (6 bases). V dropped 2 bases and J dropped 0 bases, with 7 bases sitting between them. The germline V gene encodes CDR1 MGHRA and CDR2 YSYEKL. The CDR3 is made up of 15 amino acids. CDR3 residues: CASSQRGTNTGELFF. Here the CDR3 DNA reads TGCGCCAGCAGCCAAAGGGGGACGAACACCGGGGAGCTGTTTTTT.

The V gene is TRBV28, the J gene TRBJ2-7; 10 nucleotides match TRBD2. CDR3 length: 17 residues. The ends lost 3 bases at V and 4 bases at J; junction bases unmatched: 12. Germline V gene lookup returns CDR1 MDHEN and CDR2 SYDVKM. The DNA of the CDR3 is TGTGCCAGCAGTTTTGGGACTAGCGTATCGGTAGGTTACGAGCAGTACTTC. It translates to CASSFGTSVSVGYEQYF.

As regards this clonotype: One junction end does not reproduce the germline sequence, and a read error may be involved. This chain links TRBV7-9 with TRBJ1-5; no clear D gene. This CDR3 has 14 amino acids. Germline-derived CDR1 and CDR2 are SEHNR and FQNEAQ (reference sequence). CDR3 protein: CASGLGRANQPQHF. The CDR3 DNA follows: TGTGCCAGCGGCTTGGGGAGGGCCAATCAGCCCCAGCATTTT.

This clonotype was seen more than once but under ten times. V gene TRBV4-3 combines with J gene TRBJ2-4, with 7 bases aligning to TRBD2. Germline V CDR1 and CDR2: LGHNA, YSLEER. The CDR3 totals 16 residues. The V and J ends lost 1 base and 0 bases, in that order; junction bases with no gene match: 3. The CDR3 loop reads CASSQGEGLAKNIQYF. CDR3 bases: TGCGCCAGCAGCCAAGGGGAGGGGTTAGCCAAAAACATTCAGTACTTC.